The T cell receptor (beta chain) under discussion was sequenced for a study of T-cell reconstitution after alpha-beta-depleted transplantation in children. Regarding the study as a whole: The study reportedly traced alpha-beta T cells about two months after transplant to several hundred expanded graft clones.

V lost 0 bases to trimming and J lost 4 bases; unmatched junction nucleotides: 6. The germline V gene has CDR1 LGHNA and CDR2 YNFKEQ. CDR3 size: 16 residues. This clonotype has ten or more counts. Its antigen is currently unknown. Molecular barcoding with unique molecular identifiers was used for the TCRbeta library. MiXCR, applied by TCRdb to the PCR reads, yields one record per CDR3 protein. This sample has just under 250,000 distinct CDR3 sequences, with about a quarter found just once. The rearrangement uses TRBV4-2 and TRBJ2-1; 7 bases map to TRBD1. The sample consisted of PBMCs, taken before TCRalphabeta/CD19-depleted stem cell transplant. The source is a girl aged 2-15 years with Fanconi anemia, due to receive a stem cell transplant. CDR3: CASSQDPGQIYNEQFF. The CDR3 DNA is TGTGCCAGCAGCCAAGATCCGGGACAGATTTACAATGAGCAGTTCTTC.